The entry below describes one TCR beta chain. Other nucleotide sequences in the sample specify the same CDR3. The data originate from a study of beta chain features in type 1 diabetes. The whole isolated RNA underwent reverse transcription, so sequencing captured expressed TCRB transcripts. Approximately 3.7 million reads per sample on average were obtained from naive, central memory and regulatory T cell samples. The table came from immunoSEQ multiplex PCR; TCRdb's copy has only in-frame clones and leaves some out. The sample yields 120,000 to 150,000 clones, 40% to 60% seen once. V was cut by 5 bases and J by 1 base, with 11 bases left in between. Germline loops: CDR1 LNHDA, CDR2 SQIVND (reference sequence). This CDR3 region has 14 residues. Staining for CD45RO/CCR7/CD25/CD127/CD95/CD27 allowed sorting of CD4+ naive, central memory, regulatory and stem cell-like memory cells.

The sequenced material came from Tregs from blood. The chain combines TRBV19 with TRBJ1-1; possibly TRBD1 for D (6 bases). This sequence was found in a young man in good health. CDR3 nucleotide sequence: TGTGCCAGTAGTCGACAGGTTAAGAACACTGAAGCTTTCTTT. It yields the protein CASSRQVKNTEAFF.